The entry below gives a single TCR beta chain sequence along with its context. This clonotype came up a few times. Its antigen is unknown. Base qualities are not provided; no much larger clone lies one nucleotide away. These data originate in a study of blood T cells in healthy people across ages (dated by TCRdb to between 2014 and 2016). About the investigation overall: Template switching captured roughly one uniquely barcoded TCR beta cDNA molecule per two T cells in model experiments. Age-related changes in TCR beta repertoire diversity were measured in the study by deep sequencing normalized with unique cDNA molecular identifiers. The donors were divided into four age groups: young (average 16 years), middle-aged (about 39), aged (62) and long-lived (82). To avoid experimental bias, donors of different ages were distributed randomly across sequencing lanes. Two additional independent replicas of 1 million unique cDNA reads from the same blood draw were analyzed for two donors (one aged 18 to 30 and one aged 80 or older). Study-level results and caveats: Since profiling was done on bulk unsorted PBMCs, naive and antigen-experienced compartments could not be conclusively compared. Compared with the aged group, the long-lived group had more naive CD4+ T cells, fewer expanded clones and increased TCR diversity, suggesting age selection. Donor CMV infection status was unknown, potentially confounding age-related changes in expanded clonotypes. The percentage of naive T cells measured by flow cytometry correlated strongly with observed TCR beta diversity. Estimates of total diversity based on one million sequenced T cells were considered lower bounds and underestimates. Observed TCR beta diversity per million T cells fell roughly linearly with age, and a significant reduction was already apparent by age about 36.

Preparation of the library involved 5' RACE. TCRdb records Illumina HiSeq 2500 as the sequencer. The second PCR ran for roughly 7 to 11 cycles and used a J-beta primer mix along with a sample-barcoded 5' primer. A template-switch 5' adaptor carrying 12 random nucleotides introduced a unique molecular identifier onto each TCR beta cDNA molecule. Each sample yielded at least 2.5 million CDR3-containing paired-end reads. The Mint cDNA synthesis kit, primed by a TRBC-specific oligonucleotide, was used to synthesize first-strand cDNA from all RNA. After uracil-DNA glycosylase treatment, a first 18-cycle PCR used universal primers M1SS and BC2_uni_R on all cDNA. Regarding the original processing steps: For normalization, 1 million high-quality reads were randomly selected from each sample, with every read carrying a distinct molecular identifier. Reads with shared molecular identifiers were discarded instead of being binned into consensus sequences. CDR3 identification, clonotype clustering and error correction used MiTCR with a Q25 quality threshold and the strictest error-elimination algorithm. A nonparametric unseen species model with Euler transformation was used to estimate lower-bound total TCR beta diversity. The raw public reads went through TCRdb reprocessing: fastp at Q25, MiXCR clone calling, in-frame beta chains kept. Entries are consolidated by CDR3 protein sequence, retaining the most common genes and DNA. The V and J calls were determined by TCRdb, not by the authors. The sample yields 1.5 million to 2 million distinct CDR3 sequences; just under 50% were counted once. The ten largest clones represent more than 2% of the sample.

The roughly 38 donors, aged 6 to 90 years, were systemically healthy Caucasian individuals from Russia. Roughly 9.5 milliliters of peripheral blood were drawn from each donor into EDTA-treated Vacutainer tubes. Ficoll-Paque density-gradient centrifugation was used to isolate PBMCs, with at least 7 million obtained per sample. Total RNA, at least 6 micrograms per sample, was extracted from PBMCs with Trizol reagent. For every donor, flow cytometry on a PBMC aliquot measured the percentage of naive CD45RAhigh/CD27high T cells. Taken from the germline V gene, the CDR1 and CDR2 loops are MDHEN and SYDVKM. The trim is 5 bases for V and 2 bases for J, with a gap of 19 bases between the germline ends. The CDR3 runs 16 amino acids, cysteine and phenylalanine included. The DNA shown is the 48-base CDR3, in frame from base 1.

The sample consisted of blood. The clonotype comes from a woman aged 40 to 55 in good health. The V gene is TRBV28 and the J gene is TRBJ2-7; the D gene is not confidently resolved. CDR3 reads: CASSTHPVSAPYEQYF. The nucleotide sequence reads as follows: TGTGCCAGCAGTACCCATCCGGTGTCGGCCCCCTACGAGCAGTACTTC.